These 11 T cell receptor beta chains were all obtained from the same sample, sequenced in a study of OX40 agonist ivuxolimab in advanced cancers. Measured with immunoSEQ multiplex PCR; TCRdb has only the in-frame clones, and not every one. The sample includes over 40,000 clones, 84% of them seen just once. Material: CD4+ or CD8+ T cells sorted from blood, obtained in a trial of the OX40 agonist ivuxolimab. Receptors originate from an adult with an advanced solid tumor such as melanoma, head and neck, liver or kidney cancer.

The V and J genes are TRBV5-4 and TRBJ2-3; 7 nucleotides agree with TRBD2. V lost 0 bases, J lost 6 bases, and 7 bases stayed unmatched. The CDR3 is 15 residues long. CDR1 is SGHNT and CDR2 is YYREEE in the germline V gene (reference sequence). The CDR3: CASSLAAGVHDTQYF. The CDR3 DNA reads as TGTGCCAGCAGCTTGGCCGCGGGAGTACATGATACGCAGTATTTT.

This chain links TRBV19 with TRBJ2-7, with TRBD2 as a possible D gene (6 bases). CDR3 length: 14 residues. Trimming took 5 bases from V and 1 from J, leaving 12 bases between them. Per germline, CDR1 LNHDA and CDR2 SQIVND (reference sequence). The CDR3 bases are TGTGCCAGTAGTCACGGGGACTCATCCTACGAGCAGTACTTC. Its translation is CASSHGDSSYEQYF.

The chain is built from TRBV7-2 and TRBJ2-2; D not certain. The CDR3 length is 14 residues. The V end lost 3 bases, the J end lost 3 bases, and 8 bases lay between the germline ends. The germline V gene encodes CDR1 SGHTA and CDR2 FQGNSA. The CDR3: CASSFSKDTGELFF. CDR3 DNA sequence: TGTGCCAGCAGCTTTTCGAAAGACACCGGGGAGCTGTTTTTT.

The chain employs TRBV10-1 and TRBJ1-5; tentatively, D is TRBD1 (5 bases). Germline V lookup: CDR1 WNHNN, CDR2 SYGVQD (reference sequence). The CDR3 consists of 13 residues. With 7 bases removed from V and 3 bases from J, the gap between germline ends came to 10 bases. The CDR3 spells CASTAGLNQPQHF. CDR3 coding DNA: TGCGCCAGCACCGCGGGACTCAATCAGCCCCAGCATTTT.

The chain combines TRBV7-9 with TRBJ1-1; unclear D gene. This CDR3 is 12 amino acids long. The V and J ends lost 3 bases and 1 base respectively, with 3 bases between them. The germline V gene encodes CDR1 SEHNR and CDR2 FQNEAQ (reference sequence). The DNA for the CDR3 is TGTGCCAGCAGCTTTTCGAACACTGAAGCTTTCTTT. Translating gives CASSFSNTEAFF.

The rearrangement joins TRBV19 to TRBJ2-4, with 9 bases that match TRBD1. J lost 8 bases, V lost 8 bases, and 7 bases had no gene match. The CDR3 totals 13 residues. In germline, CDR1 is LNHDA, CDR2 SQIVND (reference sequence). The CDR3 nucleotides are TGTGCCAGTTCAGACAGGGGGTGGGACATTCAGTACTTC. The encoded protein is CASSDRGWDIQYF.

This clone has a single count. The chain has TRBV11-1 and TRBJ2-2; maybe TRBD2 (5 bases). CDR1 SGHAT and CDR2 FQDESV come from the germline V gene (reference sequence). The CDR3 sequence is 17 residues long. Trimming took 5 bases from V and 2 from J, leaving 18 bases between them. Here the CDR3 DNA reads TGTGCCAGCAGCCGCAACTCCGCGGGTACCAACACCGGGGAGCTGTTTTTT. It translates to CASSRNSAGTNTGELFF.

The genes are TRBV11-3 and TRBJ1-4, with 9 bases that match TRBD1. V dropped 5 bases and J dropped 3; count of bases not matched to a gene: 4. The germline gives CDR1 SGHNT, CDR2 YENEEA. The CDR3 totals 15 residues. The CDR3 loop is CASSLGTGSNEKLFF. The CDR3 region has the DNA TGTGCCAGCAGCCTGGGGACAGGGTCTAATGAAAAACTGTTTTTT. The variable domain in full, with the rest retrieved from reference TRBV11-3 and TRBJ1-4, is EAGVVQSPRYKIIEKKQPVAFWCNPISGHNTLYWYLQNLGQGPELLIRYENEEAVDDSQLPKDRFSAERLKGVDSTLKIQPAELGDSAVYLCASSLGTGSNEKLFFGSGTQLSVL.

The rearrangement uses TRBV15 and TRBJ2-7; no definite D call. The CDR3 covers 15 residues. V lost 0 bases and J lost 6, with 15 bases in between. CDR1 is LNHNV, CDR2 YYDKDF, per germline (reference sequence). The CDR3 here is CATSRDLRIPLEQYF. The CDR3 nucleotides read TGTGCCACCAGCAGAGATTTACGCATTCCACTCGAGCAGTACTTC.

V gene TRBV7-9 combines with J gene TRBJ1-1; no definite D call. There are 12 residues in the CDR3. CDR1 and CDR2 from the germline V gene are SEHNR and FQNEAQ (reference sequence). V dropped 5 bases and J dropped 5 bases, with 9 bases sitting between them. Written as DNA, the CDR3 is TGTGCCAGCAGCCCCCGTTGGACTGAAGCTTTCTTT. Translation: CASSPRWTEAFF.

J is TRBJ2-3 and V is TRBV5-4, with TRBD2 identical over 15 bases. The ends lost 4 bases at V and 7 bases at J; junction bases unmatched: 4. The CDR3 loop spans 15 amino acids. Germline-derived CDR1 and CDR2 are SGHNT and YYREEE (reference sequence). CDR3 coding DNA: TGTGCCAGCAGCCCGGGACTAGCGGGAGGAAATACGCAGTATTTT. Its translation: CASSPGLAGGNTQYF.